Given below is one T cell receptor (beta chain) in context. The antigen remains undetermined. There are 16 residues in the CDR3. V was pared by 0 bases and J by 0 bases, with 12 bases between. The germline V gene encodes CDR1 LGHNA and CDR2 YNFKEQ. This entry belongs to a study of blood T cells in healthy people across ages. Study-wide points: Whereas aged donors had fewer naive CD4+ cells, long-lived donors had more of them and higher diversity.

Primers used in a second PCR of roughly 6 to 12 cycles were a sample-barcoded 5' primer and a J-beta primer mix. Each CDR3 protein is one row after TCRdb ran MiXCR on the 5' RACE reads. The sample has roughly 700,000 distinct CDR3 sequences, 49% seen once. The chain recombines TRBV4-2 with TRBJ2-7, with D uncertain. The sequencing sample was made of blood. The TCR was taken from a woman aged 55-69 years in good health. The CDR3 is CASSQEIAAASYEQYF. In nucleotides, the CDR3 is TGTGCCAGCAGCCAAGAAATCGCGGCCGCCTCCTACGAGCAGTACTTC.